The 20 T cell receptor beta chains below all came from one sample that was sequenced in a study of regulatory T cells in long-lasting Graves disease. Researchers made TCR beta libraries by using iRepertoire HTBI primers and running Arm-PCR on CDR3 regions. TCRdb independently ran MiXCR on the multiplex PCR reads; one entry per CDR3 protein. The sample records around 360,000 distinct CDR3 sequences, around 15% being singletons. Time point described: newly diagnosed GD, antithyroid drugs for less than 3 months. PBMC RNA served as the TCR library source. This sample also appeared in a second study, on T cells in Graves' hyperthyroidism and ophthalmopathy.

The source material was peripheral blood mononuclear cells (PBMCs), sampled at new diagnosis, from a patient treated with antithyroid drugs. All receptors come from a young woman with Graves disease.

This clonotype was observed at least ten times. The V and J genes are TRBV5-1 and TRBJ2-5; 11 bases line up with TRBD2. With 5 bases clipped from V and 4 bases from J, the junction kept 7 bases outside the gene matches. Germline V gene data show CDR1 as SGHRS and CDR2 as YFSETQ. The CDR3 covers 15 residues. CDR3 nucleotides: TGCGCCAGCAGGGATAGCGGGGGGGCTGGAGAGACCCAGTACTTC. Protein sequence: CASRDSGGAGETQYF. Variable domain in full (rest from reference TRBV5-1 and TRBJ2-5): KAGVTQTPRYLIKTRGQQVTLSCSPISGHRSVSWYQQTPGQGLQFLFEYFSETQRNKGNFPGRFSGRQFSNSRSEMNVSTLELGDSALYLCASRDSGGAGETQYFGPGTRLLVL.

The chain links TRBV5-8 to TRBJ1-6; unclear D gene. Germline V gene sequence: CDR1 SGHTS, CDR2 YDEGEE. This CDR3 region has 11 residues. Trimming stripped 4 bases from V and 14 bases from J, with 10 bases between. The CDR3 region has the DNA TGTGCCAGCAGCATCCCGGGAGCCCTCCACTTT. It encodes CASSIPGALHF.

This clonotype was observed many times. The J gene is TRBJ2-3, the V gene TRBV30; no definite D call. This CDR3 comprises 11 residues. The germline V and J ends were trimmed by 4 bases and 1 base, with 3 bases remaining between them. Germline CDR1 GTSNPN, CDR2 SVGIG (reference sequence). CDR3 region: CAWTGTDTQYF. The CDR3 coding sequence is TGTGCCTGGACGGGCACAGATACGCAGTATTTT.

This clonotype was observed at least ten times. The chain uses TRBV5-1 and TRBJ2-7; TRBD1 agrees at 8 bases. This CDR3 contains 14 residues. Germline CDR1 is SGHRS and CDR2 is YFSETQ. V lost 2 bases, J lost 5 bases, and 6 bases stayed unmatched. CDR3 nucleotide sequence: TGCGCCAGCAGCTTTTTGGACAGGGTCCACGAGCAGTACTTC. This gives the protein CASSFLDRVHEQYF.

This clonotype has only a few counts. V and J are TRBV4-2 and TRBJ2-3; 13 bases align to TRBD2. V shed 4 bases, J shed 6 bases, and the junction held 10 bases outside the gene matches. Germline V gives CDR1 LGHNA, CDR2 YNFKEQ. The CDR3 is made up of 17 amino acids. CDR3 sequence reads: CASSPSYGTSGTDTQYF. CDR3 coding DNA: TGTGCCAGCAGCCCCTCCTACGGGACTAGCGGGACGGATACGCAGTATTTT.

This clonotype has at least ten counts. The CDR3 loop is CATSDNGLAGGYNEQFF. CDR3 bases: TGTGCCACCAGTGACAATGGACTAGCGGGAGGGTACAATGAGCAGTTCTTC. The rearrangement uses TRBV24-1 and TRBJ2-1; 15 bases are a match to TRBD2. V gave up 4 bases and J gave up 4 bases; unmatched junction bases: 4. Germline lookup yields CDR1 KGHDR and CDR2 SFDVKD. The CDR3 covers 17 residues.

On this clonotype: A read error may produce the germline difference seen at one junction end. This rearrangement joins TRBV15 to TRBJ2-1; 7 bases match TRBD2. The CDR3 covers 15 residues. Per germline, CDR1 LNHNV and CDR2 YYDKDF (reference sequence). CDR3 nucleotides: TGTGCCACCAGCACCCAGGGACTACCCCTGAATGGGCAGTTCTTC. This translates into CATSTQGLPLNGQFF.

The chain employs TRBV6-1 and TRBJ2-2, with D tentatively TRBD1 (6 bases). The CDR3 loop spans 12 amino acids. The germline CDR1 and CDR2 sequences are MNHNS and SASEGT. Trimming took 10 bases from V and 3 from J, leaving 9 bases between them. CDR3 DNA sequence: TGTGCCAACAGGGATTACACCGGGGAGCTGTTTTTT. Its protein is CANRDYTGELFF.

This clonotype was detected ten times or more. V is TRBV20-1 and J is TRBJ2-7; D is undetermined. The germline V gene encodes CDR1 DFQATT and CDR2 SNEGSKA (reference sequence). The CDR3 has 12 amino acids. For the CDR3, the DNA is TGCAGCCCTTCACAGAGCTCCTACGAGCAGTACTTC. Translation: CSPSQSSYEQYF.

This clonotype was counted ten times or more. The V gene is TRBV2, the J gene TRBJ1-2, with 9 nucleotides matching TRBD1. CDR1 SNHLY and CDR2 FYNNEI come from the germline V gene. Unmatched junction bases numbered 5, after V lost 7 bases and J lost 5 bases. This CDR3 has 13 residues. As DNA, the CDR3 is TGTGCCAGCAACTGGGACAGGGATTATGGCTACACCTTC. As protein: CASNWDRDYGYTF. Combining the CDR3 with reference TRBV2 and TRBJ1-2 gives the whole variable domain EPEVTQTPSHQVTQMGQEVILRCVPISNHLYFYWYRQILGQKVEFLVSFYNNEISEKSEIFDDQFSVERPDGSNFTLKIRSTKLEDSAMYFCASNWDRDYGYTFGSGTRLTVV.

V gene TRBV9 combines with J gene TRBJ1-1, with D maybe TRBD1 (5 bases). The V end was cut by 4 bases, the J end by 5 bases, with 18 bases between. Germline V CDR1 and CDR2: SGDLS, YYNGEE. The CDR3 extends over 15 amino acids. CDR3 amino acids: CASSRISSGVTEAFF. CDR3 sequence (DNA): TGTGCCAGCAGCCGCATATCCTCGGGGGTAACTGAAGCTTTCTTT.

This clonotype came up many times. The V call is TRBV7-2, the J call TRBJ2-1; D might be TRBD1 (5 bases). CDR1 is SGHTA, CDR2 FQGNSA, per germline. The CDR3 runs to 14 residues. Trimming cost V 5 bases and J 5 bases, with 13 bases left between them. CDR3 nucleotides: TGTGCCAGCAGCCCCGGACACTTCAACAATGAGCAGTTCTTC. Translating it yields CASSPGHFNNEQFF.

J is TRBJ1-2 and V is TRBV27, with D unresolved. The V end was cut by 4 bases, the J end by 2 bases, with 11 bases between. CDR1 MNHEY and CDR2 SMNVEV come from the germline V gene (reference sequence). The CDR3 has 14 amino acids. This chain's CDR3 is CASSYNRMNYGYTF. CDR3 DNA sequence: TGTGCCAGCAGTTACAATCGGATGAACTATGGCTACACCTTC.

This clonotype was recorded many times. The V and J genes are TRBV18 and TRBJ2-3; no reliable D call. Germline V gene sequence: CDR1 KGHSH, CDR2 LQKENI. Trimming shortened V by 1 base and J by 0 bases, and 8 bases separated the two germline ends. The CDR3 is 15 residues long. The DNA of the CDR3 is TGTGCCAGCTCACCACTGCCCCAAAGCACAGATACGCAGTATTTT. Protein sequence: CASSPLPQSTDTQYF.

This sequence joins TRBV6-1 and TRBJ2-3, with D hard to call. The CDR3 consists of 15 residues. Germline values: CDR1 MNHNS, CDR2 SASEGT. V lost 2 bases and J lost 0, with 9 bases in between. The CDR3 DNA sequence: TGTGCCAGCAGTGAAATGGGCGATAGCACAGATACGCAGTATTTT. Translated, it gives CASSEMGDSTDTQYF.

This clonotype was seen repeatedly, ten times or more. The DNA of the CDR3 is TGCAGTGCTCGGACAGGTATCAATCAGCCCCAGCATTTT. It translates to CSARTGINQPQHF. V and J are TRBV20-1 and TRBJ1-5; 7 nucleotides agree with TRBD1. The ends lost 5 bases at V and 3 bases at J; junction bases unmatched: 4. The CDR3 length is 13 residues. Per germline, CDR1 DFQATT and CDR2 SNEGSKA (reference sequence).

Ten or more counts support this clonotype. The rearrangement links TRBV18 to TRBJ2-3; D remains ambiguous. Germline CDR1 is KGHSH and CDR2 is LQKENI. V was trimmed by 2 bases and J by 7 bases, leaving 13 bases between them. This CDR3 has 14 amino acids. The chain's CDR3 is CASSPGVPANTQYF. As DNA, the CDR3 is TGTGCCAGCTCACCAGGGGTTCCGGCGAATACGCAGTATTTT.

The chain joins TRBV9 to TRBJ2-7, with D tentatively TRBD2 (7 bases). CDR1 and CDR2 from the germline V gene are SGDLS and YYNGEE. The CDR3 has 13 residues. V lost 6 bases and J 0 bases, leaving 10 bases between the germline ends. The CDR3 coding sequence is TGTGCCAGCACGGGGGGCAACTCCTACGAGCAGTACTTC. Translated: CASTGGNSYEQYF.

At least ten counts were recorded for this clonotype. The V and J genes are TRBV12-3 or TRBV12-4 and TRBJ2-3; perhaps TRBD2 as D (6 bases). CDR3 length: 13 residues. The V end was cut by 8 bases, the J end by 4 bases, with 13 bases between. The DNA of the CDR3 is TGTGCCAGCCATGGAGGGGAAGCAGATACGCAGTATTTT. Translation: CASHGGEADTQYF.

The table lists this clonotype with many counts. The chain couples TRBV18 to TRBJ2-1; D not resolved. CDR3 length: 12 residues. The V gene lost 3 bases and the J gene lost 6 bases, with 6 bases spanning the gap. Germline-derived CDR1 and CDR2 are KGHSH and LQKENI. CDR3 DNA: TGTGCCAGCTCACCCCGGACCAATGAGCAGTTCTTC. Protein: CASSPRTNEQFF.